This T cell receptor beta chain was retrieved from a study of cytomegalovirus exposure and HLA in healthy donors. Comment on this clone: Its cognate antigen is unknown.

Primers for the PCR totalled 60 Vbeta and 13 Jbeta. Produced via immunoSEQ multiplex PCR; TCRdb's table is partial and in-frame only. Altogether around 150,000 clones are present, about 65% being singletons, with the ten largest covering approximately 6.9%. V lost 7 bases and J lost 6; bases outside the gene matches: 4. This CDR3 is 12 amino acids long. The V gene's germline CDR1 is WSHSY and CDR2 SAAADI. Study results and limitations: One later analysis reportedly identified an Asian-associated ancestry cluster that showed fewer N-insertions than the roughly 670-donor mean. Researchers reported from a later analysis that most CMV-associated TCR beta chains appeared HLA-restricted.

V gene TRBV10-2 combines with J gene TRBJ2-3; TRBD1 matches 7 bases. Material for sequencing was PBMCs. The clonotype comes from a man aged 35 to 55 in good health and CMV-seropositive. CDR3 DNA: TGCGCCAGCACCGCACAGGGGGATACGCAGTATTTT. This translates into CASTAQGDTQYF.